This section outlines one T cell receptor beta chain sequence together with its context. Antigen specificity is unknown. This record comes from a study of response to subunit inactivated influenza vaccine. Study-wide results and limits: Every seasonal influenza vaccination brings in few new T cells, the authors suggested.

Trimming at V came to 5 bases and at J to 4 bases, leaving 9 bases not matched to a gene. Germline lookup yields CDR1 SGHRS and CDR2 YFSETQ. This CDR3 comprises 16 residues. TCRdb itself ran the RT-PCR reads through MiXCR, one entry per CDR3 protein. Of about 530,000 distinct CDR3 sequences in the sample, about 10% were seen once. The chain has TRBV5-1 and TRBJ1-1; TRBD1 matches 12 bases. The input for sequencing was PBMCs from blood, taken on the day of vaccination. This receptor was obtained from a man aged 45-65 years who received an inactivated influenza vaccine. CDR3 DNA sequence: TGCGCCAGCAGTCGTCCGGGACAGGGGGCGGGCACTGAAGCTTTCTTT. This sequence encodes CASSRPGQGAGTEAFF.